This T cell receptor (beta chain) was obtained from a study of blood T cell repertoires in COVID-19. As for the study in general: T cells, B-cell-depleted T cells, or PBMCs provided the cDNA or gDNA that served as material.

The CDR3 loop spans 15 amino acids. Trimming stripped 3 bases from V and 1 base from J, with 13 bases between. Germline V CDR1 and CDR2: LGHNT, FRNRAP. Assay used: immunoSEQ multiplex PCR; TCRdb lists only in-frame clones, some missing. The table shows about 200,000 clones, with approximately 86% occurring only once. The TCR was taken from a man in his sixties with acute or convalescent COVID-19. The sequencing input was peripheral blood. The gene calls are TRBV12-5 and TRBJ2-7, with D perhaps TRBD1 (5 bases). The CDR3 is CASGFGQGGSYEQYF. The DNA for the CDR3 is TGTGCTAGTGGTTTTGGGCAGGGTGGGTCCTACGAGCAGTACTTC.